This T cell receptor (beta chain) was retrieved from a study of identical twins. The V gene end was trimmed by 2 bases and the J gene end by 4 bases; junction bases not matched to a gene: 4. The CDR3 length is 15 residues. Germline loops: CDR1 SGHNT, CDR2 YYREEE (reference sequence). TCRdb used MiXCR to reprocess the 5' RACE reads, holding one entry per CDR3 protein. The sample records roughly 720,000 distinct CDR3 sequences, about 18% being singletons. These same data were also listed under a study on T cells expressing NK-cell markers. That publication notes: From sorted CD3+CD56+NKG2C+, CD3+CD56+NKG2C- and CD3+CD56-NKG2C+ T cells came the TCR beta repertoires.

This sequence originates from a woman between 18 and 29 years old in good health. Sequenced input: PBMCs. The chain recombines TRBV5-4 with TRBJ2-3; 10 bases match TRBD2. The CDR3 spells CASSFASGGPDTQYF. The CDR3 region has the DNA TGTGCCAGCAGCTTCGCTAGCGGGGGACCAGATACGCAGTATTTT.